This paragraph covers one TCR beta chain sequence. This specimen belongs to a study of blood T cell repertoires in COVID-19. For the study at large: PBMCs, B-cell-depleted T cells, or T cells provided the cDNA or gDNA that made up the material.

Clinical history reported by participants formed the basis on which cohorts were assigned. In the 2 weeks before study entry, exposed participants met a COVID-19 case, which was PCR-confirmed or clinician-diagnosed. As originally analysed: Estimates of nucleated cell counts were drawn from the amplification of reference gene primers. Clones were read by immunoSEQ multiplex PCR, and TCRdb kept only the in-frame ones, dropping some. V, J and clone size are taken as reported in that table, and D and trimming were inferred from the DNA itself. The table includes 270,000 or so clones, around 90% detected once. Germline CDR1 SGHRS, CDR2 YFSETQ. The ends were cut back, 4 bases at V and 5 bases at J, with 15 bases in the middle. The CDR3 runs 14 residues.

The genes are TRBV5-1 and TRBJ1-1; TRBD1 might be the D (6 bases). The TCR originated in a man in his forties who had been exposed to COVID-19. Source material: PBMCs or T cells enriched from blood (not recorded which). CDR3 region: CASSVERGSTEAFF. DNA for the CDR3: TGCGCCAGCAGCGTGGAGAGGGGGTCGACTGAAGCTTTCTTT.